This T cell receptor (beta chain) was captured by sequencing in a study of T cell responses to AZD1222 COVID-19 vaccine. This clone was seen a few times. The CDR3 totals 15 residues. Trimming pared 4 bases from V and 1 base from J, leaving 15 bases between. Germline loops: CDR1 SGHKS, CDR2 YYEKEE (reference sequence). Assay: immunoSEQ multiplex PCR; the TCRdb copy retains only in-frame clones and omits some. The table includes roughly 180,000 clones, about 87% detected once. The J gene is TRBJ2-7, the V gene TRBV5-5; possibly TRBD2 for D (5 bases). This clonotype originated in an adult in good health. The sample here was peripheral blood, taken on day 0 of MenACWY control vaccination. The CDR3 DNA reads as TGTGCCAGCAGCGACTGGAGGATCCGGTCCTACGAGCAGTACTTC. Protein: CASSDWRIRSYEQYF.